This is a list of T cell receptor beta chains from one sample in a study of CD8 T cells in Susac syndrome. TCRdb analysed the immunoSEQ multiplex PCR reads with MiXCR anew, one entry per CDR3 protein. The data contain approximately 150,000 distinct CDR3 sequences, 80% of them singletons. The specimen was CD8+ T cells from PBMCs. These receptor sequences come from a human donor with multiple sclerosis. The CDR3 runs from the conserved cysteine through the conserved F or W. The order of the fields is clone size, J gene, D gene, V gene, CDR3 DNA, CDR3 protein. The D gene is left open where the match is weak. The size of a clone is reported for some rows only, either as once, few or many, or as a class for expanded clones.

-	TRBJ1-1	TRBD1	TRBV9	TGTGCCAGCAGCCCCCAGGGGGGGCACACTGAAGCTTTCTTT	CASSPQGGHTEAFF
-	TRBJ2-1	-	TRBV29-1	TGCAGCGTTGCCAACCCTCTCTACAATGAGCAGTTCTTC	CSVANPLYNEQFF
few	TRBJ2-1	-	TRBV7-2	TGTGCCAGCAGCTTGCGAGGCTCCTACAATGAGCAGTTCTTC	CASSLRGSYNEQFF
-	TRBJ1-5	-	TRBV29-1	TGCAGCGTTGTATACGGGGGGGATCAGCCCCAGCATTTT	CSVVYGGDQPQHF
-	TRBJ2-3	TRBD1	TRBV18	TGTGCCAGCTCACCTACAGGGGGTTTCGCCTTCACAGATACGCAGTATTTT	CASSPTGGFAFTDTQYF
-	TRBJ2-7	-	TRBV7-9	TGTGCCAGCAGCTTATTTGGAACCGAGCCTTCCTACGAGCAGTACTTC	CASSLFGTEPSYEQYF
-	TRBJ1-2	-	TRBV3-1	TGTGCCAGCAGCCAAGTGGGACAATCCTATGGCTACACCTTC	CASSQVGQSYGYTF
-	TRBJ2-3	-	TRBV7-2	TGTGCCAGCAGCTACTATATTAGTGTAGATACGCAGTATTTT	CASSYYISVDTQYF
-	TRBJ2-1	-	TRBV27	TGTGCCAGCAGTACCCTACTATCTGACAATGAGCAGTTCTTC	CASSTLLSDNEQFF
-	TRBJ1-1	TRBD1	TRBV27	TGTGCCAGCAGTAACAGGGGCCCGAACACTGAAGCTTTCTTT	CASSNRGPNTEAFF
once	TRBJ2-1	-	TRBV7-9	TGTGCCAGCAGCGGATACGATGGAGGTGAGCAGTTCTTC	CASSGYDGGEQFF
-	TRBJ2-3	-	TRBV19	TGTGCCAGTAGTATTGGGCTCAGGAGGGAAGATACGCAGTATTTT	CASSIGLRREDTQYF
-	TRBJ2-5	TRBD2	TRBV7-8	TGTGCCAGCAGCCATGTGGGACTAGCGGACCAAGAGACCCAGTACTTC	CASSHVGLADQETQYF
once	TRBJ1-3	-	TRBV11-3	TGTGCCAGCAGCTTAGACTTATGGGCACCCGGGACCTCTGGAAACACCATATATTTT	CASSLDLWAPGTSGNTIYF
-	TRBJ2-1	-	TRBV10-2	TGCGCCAGCCAACCCAGTTCCTACAATGAGCAGTTCTTC	CASQPSSYNEQFF
-	TRBJ2-1	TRBD2	TRBV24-1	TGTGCCACCAGTGATCCTAGCGGGGAACTCTACAATGAGCAGTTCTTC	CATSDPSGELYNEQFF
once	TRBJ1-2	TRBD1	TRBV3-1	TGTGCCAGCAGCCAAGATCAGCGCGAGGACAGGGTCTGGTCTAACTATGGCTACACCTTC	CASSQDQREDRVWSNYGYTF
once	TRBJ2-2	TRBD1	TRBV7-9	TGTGCCAGCAGGCCGGGACAGGGGGCCGCGAACACCGGGGAGCTGTTTTTT	CASRPGQGAANTGELFF
-	TRBJ1-1	-	TRBV3-1	TGTGCCAGCAGCCAAAAGGGGGATGAAGCTTTCTTT	CASSQKGDEAFF
-	TRBJ1-2	-	TRBV5-4	TGTGCCAGCAGTTCAACAGGGAAATATGGCTACACCTTC	CASSSTGKYGYTF
-	TRBJ2-1	-	TRBV9	TGTGCCAGCAGCGTAGAATGGGGAAGGGGAGAAAGCTGGAATGAGCAGTTCTTC	CASSVEWGRGESWNEQFF